A single TCR beta chain is shown here with its context. J was trimmed by 7 bases and V by 5 bases; bases with no gene match: 11. The CDR3 is 16 amino acids. The germline CDR1 and CDR2 sequences are MDHEN and SYDVKM. Repertoires were generated with immunoSEQ multiplex PCR, while TCRdb's copy carries only in-frame clones and drops some. The data contain approximately 150,000 clones, 85% to 95% of them singletons. The data are from a study of control samples from healthy donors and cancer patients. V usage is TRBV28 and J usage is TRBJ1-4; 9 bases agree with TRBD1. This TCR was recovered from a woman under 30 in good health. Material: blood. CDR3 residues: CASSGGGTGLSEKLFF. For the CDR3, the DNA is TGTGCCAGCAGTGGAGGGGGGACAGGGTTGAGTGAAAAACTGTTTTTT. The full variable domain, in which reference TRBV28 and TRBJ1-4 provide the parts outside the CDR3, is DVKVTQSSRYLVKRTGEKVFLECVQDMDHENMFWYRQDPGLGLRLIYFSYDVKMKEKGDIPEGYSVSREKKERFSLILESASTNQTSMYLCASSGGGTGLSEKLFFGSGTQLSVL.